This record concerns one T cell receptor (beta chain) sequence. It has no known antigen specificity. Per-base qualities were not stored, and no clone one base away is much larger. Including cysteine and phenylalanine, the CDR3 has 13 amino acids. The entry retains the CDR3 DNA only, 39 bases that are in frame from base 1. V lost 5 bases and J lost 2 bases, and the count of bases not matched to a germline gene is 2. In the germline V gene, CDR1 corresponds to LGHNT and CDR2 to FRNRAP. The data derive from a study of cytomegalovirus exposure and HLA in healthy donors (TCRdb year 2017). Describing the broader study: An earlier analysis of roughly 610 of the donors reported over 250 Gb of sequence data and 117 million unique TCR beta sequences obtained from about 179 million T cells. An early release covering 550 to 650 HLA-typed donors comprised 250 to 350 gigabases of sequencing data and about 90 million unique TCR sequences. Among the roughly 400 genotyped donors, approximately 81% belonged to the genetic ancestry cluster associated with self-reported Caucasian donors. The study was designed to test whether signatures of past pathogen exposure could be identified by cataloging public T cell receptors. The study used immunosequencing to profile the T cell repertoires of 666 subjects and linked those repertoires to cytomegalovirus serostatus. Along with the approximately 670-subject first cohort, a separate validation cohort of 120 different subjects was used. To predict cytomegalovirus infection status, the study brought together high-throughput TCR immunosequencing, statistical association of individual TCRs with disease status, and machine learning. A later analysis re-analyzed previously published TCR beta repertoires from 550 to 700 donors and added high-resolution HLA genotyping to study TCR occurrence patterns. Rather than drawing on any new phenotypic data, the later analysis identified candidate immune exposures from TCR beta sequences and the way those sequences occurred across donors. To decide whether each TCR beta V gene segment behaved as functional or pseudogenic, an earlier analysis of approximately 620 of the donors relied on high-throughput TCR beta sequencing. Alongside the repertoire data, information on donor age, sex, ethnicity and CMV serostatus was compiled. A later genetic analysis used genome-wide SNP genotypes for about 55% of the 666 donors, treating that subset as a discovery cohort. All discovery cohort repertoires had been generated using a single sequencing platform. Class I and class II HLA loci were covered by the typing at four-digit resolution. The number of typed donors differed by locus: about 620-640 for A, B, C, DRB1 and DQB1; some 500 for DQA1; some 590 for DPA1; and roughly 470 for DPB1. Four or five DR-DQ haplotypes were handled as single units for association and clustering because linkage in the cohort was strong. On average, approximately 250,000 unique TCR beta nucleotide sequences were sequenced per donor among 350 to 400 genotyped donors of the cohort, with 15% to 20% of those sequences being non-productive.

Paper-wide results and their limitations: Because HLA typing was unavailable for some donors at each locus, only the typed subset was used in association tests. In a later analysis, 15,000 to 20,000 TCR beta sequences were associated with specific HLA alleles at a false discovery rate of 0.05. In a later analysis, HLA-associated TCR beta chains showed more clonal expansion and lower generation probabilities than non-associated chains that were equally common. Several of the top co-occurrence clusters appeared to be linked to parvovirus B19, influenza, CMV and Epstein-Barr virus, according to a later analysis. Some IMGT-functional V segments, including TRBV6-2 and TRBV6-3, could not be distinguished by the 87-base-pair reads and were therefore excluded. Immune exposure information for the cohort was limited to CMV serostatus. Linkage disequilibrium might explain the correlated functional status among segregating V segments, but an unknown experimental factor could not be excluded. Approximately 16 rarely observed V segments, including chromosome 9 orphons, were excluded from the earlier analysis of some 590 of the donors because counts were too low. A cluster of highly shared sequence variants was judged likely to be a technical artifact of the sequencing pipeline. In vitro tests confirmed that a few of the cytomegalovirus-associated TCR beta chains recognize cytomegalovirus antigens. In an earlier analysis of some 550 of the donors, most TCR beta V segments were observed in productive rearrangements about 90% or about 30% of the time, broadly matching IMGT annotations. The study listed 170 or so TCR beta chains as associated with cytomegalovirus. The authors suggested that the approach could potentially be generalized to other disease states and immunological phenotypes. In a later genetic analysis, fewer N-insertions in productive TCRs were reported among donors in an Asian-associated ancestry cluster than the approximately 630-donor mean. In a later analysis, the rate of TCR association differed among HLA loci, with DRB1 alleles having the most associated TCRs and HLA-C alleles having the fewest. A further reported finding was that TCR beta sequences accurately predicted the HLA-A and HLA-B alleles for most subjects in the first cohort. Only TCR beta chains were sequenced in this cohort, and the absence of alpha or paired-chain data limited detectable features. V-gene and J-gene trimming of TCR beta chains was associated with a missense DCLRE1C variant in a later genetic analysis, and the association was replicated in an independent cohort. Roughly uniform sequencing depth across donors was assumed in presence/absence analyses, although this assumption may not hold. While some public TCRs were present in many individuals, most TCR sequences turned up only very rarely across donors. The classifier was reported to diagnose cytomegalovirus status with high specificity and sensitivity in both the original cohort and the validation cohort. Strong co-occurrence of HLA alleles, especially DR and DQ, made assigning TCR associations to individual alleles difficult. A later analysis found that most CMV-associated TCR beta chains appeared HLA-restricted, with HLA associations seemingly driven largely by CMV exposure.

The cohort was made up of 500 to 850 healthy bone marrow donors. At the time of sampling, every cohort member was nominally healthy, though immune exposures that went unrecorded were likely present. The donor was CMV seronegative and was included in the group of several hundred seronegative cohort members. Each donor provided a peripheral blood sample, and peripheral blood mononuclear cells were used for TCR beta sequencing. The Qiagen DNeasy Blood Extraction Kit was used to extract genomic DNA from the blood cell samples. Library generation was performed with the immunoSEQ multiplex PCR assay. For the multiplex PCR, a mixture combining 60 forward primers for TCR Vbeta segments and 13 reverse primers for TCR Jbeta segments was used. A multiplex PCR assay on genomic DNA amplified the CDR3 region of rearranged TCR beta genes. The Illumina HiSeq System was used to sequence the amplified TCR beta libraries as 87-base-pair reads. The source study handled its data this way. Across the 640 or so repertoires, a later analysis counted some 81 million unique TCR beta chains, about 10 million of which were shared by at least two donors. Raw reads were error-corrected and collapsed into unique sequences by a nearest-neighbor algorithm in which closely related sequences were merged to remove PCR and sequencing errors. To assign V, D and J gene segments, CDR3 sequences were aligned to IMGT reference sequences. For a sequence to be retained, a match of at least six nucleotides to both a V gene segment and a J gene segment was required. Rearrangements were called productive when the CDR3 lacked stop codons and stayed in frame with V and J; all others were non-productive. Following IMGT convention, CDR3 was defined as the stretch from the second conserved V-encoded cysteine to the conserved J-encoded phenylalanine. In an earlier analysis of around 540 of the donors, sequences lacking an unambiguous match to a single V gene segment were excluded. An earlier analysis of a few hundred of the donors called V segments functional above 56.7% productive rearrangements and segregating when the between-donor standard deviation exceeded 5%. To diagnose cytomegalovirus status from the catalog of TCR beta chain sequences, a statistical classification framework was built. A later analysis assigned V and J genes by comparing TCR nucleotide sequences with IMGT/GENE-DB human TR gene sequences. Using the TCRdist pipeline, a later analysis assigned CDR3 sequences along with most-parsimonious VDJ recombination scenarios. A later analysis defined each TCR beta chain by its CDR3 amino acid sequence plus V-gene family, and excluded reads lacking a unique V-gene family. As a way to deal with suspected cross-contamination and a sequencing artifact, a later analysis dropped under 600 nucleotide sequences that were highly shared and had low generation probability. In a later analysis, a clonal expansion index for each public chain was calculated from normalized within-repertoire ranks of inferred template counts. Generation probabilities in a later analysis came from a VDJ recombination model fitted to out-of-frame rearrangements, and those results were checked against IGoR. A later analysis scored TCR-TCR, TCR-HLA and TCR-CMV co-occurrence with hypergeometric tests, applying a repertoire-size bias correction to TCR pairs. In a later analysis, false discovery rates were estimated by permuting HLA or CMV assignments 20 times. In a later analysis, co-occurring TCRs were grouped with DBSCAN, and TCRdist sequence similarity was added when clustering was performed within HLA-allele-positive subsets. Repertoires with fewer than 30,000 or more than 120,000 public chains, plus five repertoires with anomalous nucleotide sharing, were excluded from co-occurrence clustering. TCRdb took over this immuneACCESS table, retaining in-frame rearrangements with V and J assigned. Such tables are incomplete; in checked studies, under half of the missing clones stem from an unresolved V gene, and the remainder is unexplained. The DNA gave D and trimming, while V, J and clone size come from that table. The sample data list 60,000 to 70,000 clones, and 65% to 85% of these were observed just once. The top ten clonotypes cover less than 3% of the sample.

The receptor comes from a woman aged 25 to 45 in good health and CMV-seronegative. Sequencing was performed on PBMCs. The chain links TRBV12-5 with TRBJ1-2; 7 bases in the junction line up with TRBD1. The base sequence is TGTGCTAGTGGTCCGGGACAGAACTATGGCTACACCTTC. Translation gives CASGPGQNYGYTF. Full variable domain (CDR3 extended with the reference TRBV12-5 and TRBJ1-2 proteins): DARVTQTPRHKVTEMGQEVTMRCQPILGHNTVFWYRQTMMQGLELLAYFRNRAPLDDSGMPKDRFSAEMPDATLATLKIQPSEPRDSAVYFCASGPGQNYGYTFGSGTRLTVV.